These 17 T cell receptor beta chains were all obtained from the same sample, sequenced in a study of CD8 T cells in Susac syndrome. Reverse transcription of about 0.45 to 1 ug RNA was carried out with random hexamers. TCRdb reprocessed the immunoSEQ multiplex PCR reads via MiXCR and lists one record per CDR3 protein. The data hold hundreds of thousands of distinct CDR3 sequences, with 85% to 90% observed a single time. Sequenced: CD8+ T cells from PBMCs. These receptors came from a human donor with multiple sclerosis.

This clonotype was recorded only once. This chain links TRBV2 with TRBJ2-2; D is perhaps TRBD1 (5 bases). Trimming stripped 3 bases from V and 3 bases from J, with 11 bases between. The CDR3 runs 15 residues. Germline values: CDR1 SNHLY, CDR2 FYNNEI. The CDR3: CASSDPDSHTGELFF. The CDR3 DNA follows: TGTGCCAGCAGTGACCCCGACAGTCACACCGGGGAGCTGTTTTTT.

The chain uses TRBV3-1 and TRBJ2-2, with D perhaps TRBD2 (6 bases). The germline V and J ends were trimmed by 8 bases and 7 bases, with 11 bases remaining between them. Germline V gene lookup returns CDR1 LGHDT and CDR2 YNNKEL (reference sequence). The CDR3 length is 12 residues. DNA for the CDR3: TGTGCCAGCGGGGGGTACGACGGGGAGCTGTTTTTT. Protein sequence: CASGGYDGELFF.

The gene calls are TRBV2 and TRBJ2-2; D remains ambiguous. The length of the CDR3 is 16 residues. Germline assignment: CDR1 SNHLY and CDR2 FYNNEI. The germline V and J ends were trimmed by 6 bases and 1 base, with 15 bases remaining between them. CDR3 coding DNA: TGTGCCAGCAGCGACCCAAGAATACAGAACACCGGGGAGCTGTTTTTT. As protein: CASSDPRIQNTGELFF.

The CDR3 sequence: CASSRGAGSNQPQHF. CDR3 nucleotides: TGTGCCAGTAGTAGGGGGGCAGGGAGCAATCAGCCCCAGCATTTT. This rearrangement joins TRBV19 to TRBJ1-5; TRBD1 is a possible D gene (6 bases). The CDR3 contains 15 residues. From germline, CDR1 is LNHDA and CDR2 SQIVND (reference sequence). Trimming removed 4 bases at V and 1 base at J, with 11 bases between. The whole variable domain, filled in from reference TRBV19 and TRBJ1-5, reads DGGITQSPKYLFRKEGQNVTLSCEQNLNHDAMYWYRQDPGQGLRLIYYSQIVNDFQKGDIAEGYSVSREKKESFPLTVTSAQKNPTAFYLCASSRGAGSNQPQHFGDGTRLSIL.

Note on this clonotype: An end of the junction differs from the germline gene, which may be a read error. The chain joins TRBV18 to TRBJ2-1; D perhaps matches TRBD2 (6 bases). Per the germline V gene, CDR1 is KGHSH and CDR2 is LQKENI. The CDR3 runs to 13 residues. This CDR3 reads CASSPRLGNEQLF. CDR3 nucleotides: TGTGCCAGCTCTCCGCGACTAGGCAATGAGCAGCTCTTC. Using reference TRBV18 and TRBJ2-1 for the parts outside the CDR3, the full variable domain is NAGVMQNPRHLVRRRGQEARLRCSPMKGHSHVYWYRQLPEEGLKFMVYLQKENIIDESGMPKERFSAEFPKEGPSILRIQQVVRGDSAAYFCASSPRLGNEQLFGPGTRLTVL.

The chain has TRBV5-6 and TRBJ2-7; D might be TRBD1 or TRBD2, each matching 5 bases. Germline lookup yields CDR1 SGHDT and CDR2 YYEEEE. The V and J ends lost 0 bases and 6 bases respectively, with 10 bases between them. This CDR3 has 13 amino acids. CDR3 nucleotides: TGTGCCAGCAGCTTGGGAGAGGGGCTCGAGCAGTACTTC. This gives the protein CASSLGEGLEQYF. The whole variable domain, filled in from reference TRBV5-6 and TRBJ2-7, reads DAGVTQSPTHLIKTRGQQVTLRCSPKSGHDTVSWYQQALGQGPQFIFQYYEEEERQRGNFPDRFSGHQFPNYSSELNVNALLLGDSALYLCASSLGEGLEQYFGPGTRLTVT.

This chain connects TRBV10-3 to TRBJ2-1; 8 nucleotides agree with TRBD2. There are 16 residues in the CDR3. Unmatched junction bases numbered 10, after V lost 3 bases and J lost 6 bases. Germline V gene data show CDR1 as ENHRY and CDR2 as SYGVKD. The CDR3, as DNA: TGTGCCATCAGTGAAACCCGGGAGGGAGTGGGCAATGAGCAGTTCTTC. Translated: CAISETREGVGNEQFF.

This chain connects TRBV6-5 to TRBJ2-5; no definite D call. V lost 6 bases, J lost 2 bases, and 13 bases lay in between. The germline gives CDR1 MNHEY, CDR2 SVGAGI. CDR3 length equals 14 residues. CDR3: CASRIVVSQETQYF. CDR3 DNA: TGTGCCAGCAGGATAGTCGTAAGTCAAGAGACCCAGTACTTC.

This chain uses TRBV11-2 with TRBJ2-3, with 12 positions matching TRBD2. The CDR3 runs 19 residues. Germline V gene sequence: CDR1 SGHAT, CDR2 FQNNGV. V gave up 4 bases and J gave up 1 base; unmatched junction bases: 12. The CDR3 DNA reads as TGTGCCAGCAGCTCAACTAGCGGGGGGCCAGCTTGGGGCACAGATACGCAGTATTTT. Amino acids: CASSSTSGGPAWGTDTQYF.

V gene TRBV4-1 combines with J gene TRBJ2-7; D is unclear. Germline lookup yields CDR1 MGHRA and CDR2 YSYEKL. The CDR3 sequence is 15 residues long. The V end was cut by 1 base, the J end by 1 base, with 11 bases between. CDR3 sequence reads: CASSQADGASYEQYF. The CDR3 DNA is TGCGCCAGCAGCCAAGCAGACGGTGCTTCCTACGAGCAGTACTTC.

In DNA, the CDR3 is TGTGCCAGCAGCAAACACCCAATCCCGGGACAGCTGGTCCAAGAGACCCAGTACTTC. Translated, it gives CASSKHPIPGQLVQETQYF. The rearrangement links TRBV21-1 to TRBJ2-5; the table's D gene call, TRBD1, was not cross checked with the DNA. TRBV21-1 is given as a pseudogene. The CDR3 has 19 amino acids.

The rearrangement joins TRBV2 to TRBJ1-1; no clear D. Trimming removed 4 bases from V and 1 base from J, with 4 bases in between. The germline V gene has CDR1 SNHLY and CDR2 FYNNEI. The CDR3 has 12 amino acids. The CDR3 reads CASSGENTEAFF. The CDR3 DNA follows: TGTGCCAGCAGTGGGGAGAACACTGAAGCTTTCTTT. Together with reference TRBV2 and TRBJ1-1, the CDR3 gives the full variable domain: EPEVTQTPSHQVTQMGQEVILRCVPISNHLYFYWYRQILGQKVEFLVSFYNNEISEKSEIFDDQFSVERPDGSNFTLKIRSTKLEDSAMYFCASSGENTEAFFGQGTRLTVV.

This chain links TRBV11-2 with TRBJ2-1; 11 positions match TRBD2. V gave up 3 bases and J gave up 9 bases; unmatched junction bases: 22. Germline values: CDR1 SGHAT, CDR2 FQNNGV. The CDR3 has 20 residues. CDR3 nucleotide sequence: TGTGCCAGCAGCTTGTTTCGCTCGGGGCTAGCGGGAGGTCCTGGGGCTGAGCAGTTCTTC. It codes for CASSLFRSGLAGGPGAEQFF.

This chain uses TRBV9 with TRBJ1-1; D gene unclear. V was pared by 5 bases and J by 5 bases, with 19 bases between. The length of the CDR3 is 15 residues. The germline gives CDR1 SGDLS, CDR2 YYNGEE. The CDR3 DNA reads as TGTGCCAGCAGTGCAGGATATGGGGAGCTGACTGAAGCTTTCTTT. It translates to CASSAGYGELTEAFF. The complete variable domain, with remaining parts taken from reference TRBV9 and TRBJ1-1, reads DSGVTQTPKHLITATGQRVTLRCSPRSGDLSVYWYQQSLDQGLQFLIQYYNGEERAKGNILERFSAQQFPDLHSELNLSSLELGDSALYFCASSAGYGELTEAFFGQGTRLTVV.

The chain combines TRBV30 with TRBJ2-3; 8 bases map to TRBD2. With 0 bases clipped from V and 5 bases from J, the junction kept 4 bases outside the gene matches. The CDR3 spans 14 residues. Germline assignment: CDR1 GTSNPN and CDR2 SVGIG (reference sequence). The CDR3 loop reads CAWSVGGGLDTQYF. CDR3 nucleotides: TGTGCCTGGAGTGTCGGCGGGGGGTTAGATACGCAGTATTTT.

V is TRBV29-1 and J is TRBJ2-5, with D perhaps given as TRBD1 or TRBD2 (5 bases each). Trimming left V 3 bases short and J 5 bases short, with 16 bases between. Per the germline V gene, CDR1 is SQVTM and CDR2 is ANQGSEA. This CDR3 is built from 14 residues. For the CDR3, the DNA is TGCAGCGTTGAGAGAGGCCCGGGGACGGAGACCCAGTACTTC. As protein: CSVERGPGTETQYF.

This clonotype was observed a handful of times. The CDR3 sequence: CASSWDLAGWGPYEQYF. The CDR3 bases are TGTGCCAGCAGCTGGGACTTAGCGGGGTGGGGCCCCTACGAGCAGTACTTC. The chain uses TRBV7-2 and TRBJ2-7, with 8 bases matching TRBD2. V lost 4 bases, J lost 2 bases, and 13 bases stayed unmatched. The germline V gene encodes CDR1 SGHTA and CDR2 FQGNSA. This CDR3 is built from 17 residues.